This T cell receptor beta chain was identified in a study of cytomegalovirus exposure and HLA in healthy donors. Whole-study context: Early on, a data release was issued that held roughly 80 million unique TCRs from HLA-typed donors.

PCR amplification relied on 60 Vbeta primers (plus 13 Jbeta primers). Libraries were prepared by immunoSEQ multiplex PCR; TCRdb keeps only in-frame clonotypes and omits some of them. This sample's table reports some 70,000 clones. Study findings and constraints: The study flagged roughly 150 TCR beta chains as cytomegalovirus-associated. Analysis was performed later, and it showed HLA-associated TCR beta chains to be more clonally expanded than equally common others.

In germline, CDR1 is SGHNT, CDR2 YYREEE (reference sequence). There are 11 residues in the CDR3. V lost 5 bases and J lost 8; bases outside the gene matches: 3. As regards this clone: Its antigen remains unidentified.

The sequenced sample was PBMCs. This chain joins TRBV5-4 and TRBJ2-5; TRBD1 matches at 7 bases. The source of this sequence is a boy aged 10-17 years in good health and CMV-seronegative. CDR3: CASSQGVTQYF. Written as DNA, the CDR3 is TGTGCCAGCAGTCAGGGGGTAACCCAGTACTTC. Based on the CDR3 plus reference TRBV5-4 and TRBJ2-5, the full variable domain is ETGVTQSPTHLIKTRGQQVTLRCSSQSGHNTVSWYQQALGQGPQFIFQYYREEENGRGNFPPRFSGLQFPNYSSELNVNALELDDSALYLCASSQGVTQYFGPGTRLLVL.